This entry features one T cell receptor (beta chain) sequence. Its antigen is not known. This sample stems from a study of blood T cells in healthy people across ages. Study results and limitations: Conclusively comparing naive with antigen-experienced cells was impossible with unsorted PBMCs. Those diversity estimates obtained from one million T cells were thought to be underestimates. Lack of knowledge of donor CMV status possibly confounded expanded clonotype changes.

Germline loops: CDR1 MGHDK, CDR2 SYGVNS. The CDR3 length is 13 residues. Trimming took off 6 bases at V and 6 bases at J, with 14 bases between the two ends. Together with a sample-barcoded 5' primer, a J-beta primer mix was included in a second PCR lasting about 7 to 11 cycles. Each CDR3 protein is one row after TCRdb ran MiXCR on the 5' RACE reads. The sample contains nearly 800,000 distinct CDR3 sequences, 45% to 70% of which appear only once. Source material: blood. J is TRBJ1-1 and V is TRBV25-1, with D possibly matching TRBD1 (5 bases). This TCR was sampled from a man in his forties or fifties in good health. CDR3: CASRGLRGAEAFF. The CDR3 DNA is TGTGCCAGCAGGGGCCTTCGAGGGGCTGAAGCTTTCTTT.